This is a list of T cell receptor beta chains from one sample in a study of technical replicates of blood from a handful of donors. Clones were sequenced by immunoSEQ multiplex PCR, and TCRdb holds only the in-frame ones, with some missing. This table holds fewer than 95,000 clones, 94% found once. The specimen was T cells isolated from PBMCs. The receptor set was obtained from a human donor in good health. Each CDR3 is given with its conserved first and last residue. A D gene is named only where the DNA matches it firmly. Some rows mark clone size as missing; the rest say once, few, many or name a class of expanded clone.

CDR3 protein: CASSPNWDRDYNEQFF
CDR3 DNA: TGTGCCAGCTCACCAAATTGGGACAGGGACTACAATGAGCAGTTCTTC
V gene: TRBV18
J gene: TRBJ2-1
CDR3 length: 16
D gene: TRBD1
clone size: once

CDR3 protein: CAWTNLIQPLHF
CDR3 DNA: TGTGCCTGGACAAACTTAATTCAACCCCTCCACTTT
V gene: TRBV30
J gene: TRBJ1-6
CDR3 length: 12
D gene: NA
clone size: NA

CDR3 protein: CSVDGQPNEKLFF
CDR3 DNA: TGCAGCGTTGATGGGCAGCCAAATGAAAAACTGTTTTTT
V gene: TRBV29-1
J gene: TRBJ1-4
CDR3 length: 13
D gene: NA
clone size: NA

CDR3 protein: CASTFEQGFYEQYF
CDR3 DNA: TGTGCCAGCACCTTTGAACAGGGCTTCTACGAGCAGTACTTC
V gene: TRBV5-8
J gene: TRBJ2-7
CDR3 length: 14
D gene: NA
clone size: NA

CDR3 protein: CASSPGGALGNEKLFF
CDR3 DNA: TGTGCCAGCAGTCCTGGAGGCGCTCTTGGTAATGAAAAACTGTTTTTT
V gene: TRBV2
J gene: TRBJ1-4
CDR3 length: 16
D gene: NA
clone size: once

CDR3 protein: CASSMWESFNEQFF
CDR3 DNA: TGTGCCAGTAGTATGTGGGAGTCCTTCAATGAGCAGTTCTTC
V gene: TRBV19
J gene: TRBJ2-1
CDR3 length: 14
D gene: NA
clone size: NA

CDR3 protein: CASSPPGGYGYTF
CDR3 DNA: TGTGCCAGCAGTCCCCCAGGTGGCTATGGCTACACCTTC
V gene: TRBV27
J gene: TRBJ1-2
CDR3 length: 13
D gene: NA
clone size: NA

CDR3 protein: CASRDSNTEAFF
CDR3 DNA: TGTGCCAGTCGGGACAGCAACACTGAAGCTTTCTTT
V gene: TRBV19
J gene: TRBJ1-1
CDR3 length: 12
D gene: TRBD1
clone size: NA

CDR3 protein: CASTPRADGTVFVYTF
CDR3 DNA: TGTGCCAGTACCCCGCGGGCTGACGGGACAGTTTTTGTCTACACCTTC
V gene: TRBV19
J gene: TRBJ1-2
CDR3 length: 16
D gene: TRBD1
clone size: NA

CDR3 protein: CASSSLAGYEHEQYF
CDR3 DNA: TGCGCCAGCAGCTCGCTAGCGGGTTATGAGCACGAGCAGTACTTC
V gene: TRBV4-1
J gene: TRBJ2-7
CDR3 length: 15
D gene: TRBD2
clone size: NA

CDR3 protein: CAIRNPGQGSYEQYF
CDR3 DNA: TGTGCCATCAGGAATCCGGGACAGGGATCCTACGAGCAGTACTTC
V gene: TRBV10-3
J gene: TRBJ2-7
CDR3 length: 15
D gene: TRBD1
clone size: NA

CDR3 protein: CASSPAEYYGEQYF
CDR3 DNA: TGTGCCAGCAGCCCAGCGGAGTATTATGGAGAGCAGTACTTC
V gene: TRBV28
J gene: TRBJ2-7
CDR3 length: 14
D gene: NA
clone size: NA

CDR3 protein: CASTSEGYTEAFF
CDR3 DNA: TGTGCCAGCACCTCAGAGGGTTACACTGAAGCTTTCTTT
V gene: TRBV7-9
J gene: TRBJ1-1
CDR3 length: 13
D gene: NA
clone size: NA

CDR3 protein: CASSIGRNTEAFF
CDR3 DNA: TGTGCCAGTAGTATAGGGAGGAACACTGAAGCTTTCTTT
V gene: TRBV19
J gene: TRBJ1-1
CDR3 length: 13
D gene: NA
clone size: NA

CDR3 protein: CASRPRTELYGYTF
CDR3 DNA: TGTGCCAGCAGACCCCGGACAGAACTCTATGGCTACACCTTC
V gene: TRBV7-8
J gene: TRBJ1-2
CDR3 length: 14
D gene: NA
clone size: NA

CDR3 protein: CAIRGDRRNINSPLHF
CDR3 DNA: TGTGCCATCAGAGGTGACAGGCGGAATATTAATTCACCCCTCCACTTT
V gene: TRBV2
J gene: TRBJ1-6
CDR3 length: 16
D gene: NA
clone size: NA

CDR3 protein: CASSHLGGGSGETQYF
CDR3 DNA: TGCGCCAGCAGTCACCTAGGGGGCGGCAGCGGGGAGACCCAGTACTTC
V gene: TRBV23-1
J gene: TRBJ2-5
CDR3 length: 16
D gene: NA
clone size: NA

CDR3 protein: CASSPQDGGNQPQHF
CDR3 DNA: TGTGCCAGCTCACCACAGGACGGGGGAAATCAGCCCCAGCATTTT
V gene: TRBV18
J gene: TRBJ1-5
CDR3 length: 15
D gene: NA
clone size: NA

CDR3 protein: CASTSGEGNYGYTF
CDR3 DNA: TGTGCCAGCACCTCAGGGGAGGGCAACTATGGCTACACCTTC
V gene: TRBV6-5
J gene: TRBJ1-2
CDR3 length: 14
D gene: NA
clone size: NA

CDR3 protein: CATSRDRGDTQYF
CDR3 DNA: TGTGCCACCAGCAGAGATAGGGGAGATACGCAGTATTTT
V gene: TRBV15
J gene: TRBJ2-3
CDR3 length: 13
D gene: NA
clone size: NA

CDR3 protein: CASSTGTGYTDTQYF
CDR3 DNA: TGTGCCAGTAGCACCGGGACAGGGTACACAGATACGCAGTATTTT
V gene: TRBV19
J gene: TRBJ2-3
CDR3 length: 15
D gene: TRBD1
clone size: NA

CDR3 protein: CASSRQGFSNQPQHF
CDR3 DNA: TGTGCCAGCAGCCGACAGGGGTTTAGCAATCAGCCCCAGCATTTT
V gene: TRBV6-5
J gene: TRBJ1-5
CDR3 length: 15
D gene: TRBD1
clone size: once

CDR3 protein: CAWSVAEGEAGGSNEQFF
CDR3 DNA: TGTGCCTGGAGTGTAGCGGAGGGTGAAGCGGGAGGGTCCAATGAGCAGTTCTTC
V gene: TRBV30
J gene: TRBJ2-1
CDR3 length: 18
D gene: TRBD2
clone size: NA

CDR3 protein: CASSEASGDTGELFF
CDR3 DNA: TGTGCCAGCAGTGAAGCTAGCGGGGACACCGGGGAGCTGTTTTTT
V gene: TRBV6-1
J gene: TRBJ2-2
CDR3 length: 15
D gene: TRBD2
clone size: NA

CDR3 protein: CASSYRAGVSEQFF
CDR3 DNA: TGTGCCAGCAGCTACCGTGCCGGTGTGTCCGAGCAGTTCTTC
V gene: TRBV11-3
J gene: TRBJ2-1
CDR3 length: 14
D gene: NA
clone size: once

CDR3 protein: CASTHLQGNSGELFF
CDR3 DNA: TGTGCCAGCACTCATCTACAGGGGAACTCCGGGGAGCTGTTTTTT
V gene: TRBV28
J gene: TRBJ2-2
CDR3 length: 15
D gene: TRBD1
clone size: NA

CDR3 protein: CASRTGGTDTQYF
CDR3 DNA: TGTGCCAGTAGGACAGGGGGCACAGATACGCAGTATTTT
V gene: TRBV19
J gene: TRBJ2-3
CDR3 length: 13
D gene: TRBD1
clone size: once

CDR3 protein: CASSVIGEQYF
CDR3 DNA: TGTGCCAGCAGCGTAATAGGGGAACAGTACTTC
V gene: TRBV2
J gene: TRBJ2-7
CDR3 length: 11
D gene: NA
clone size: NA

CDR3 protein: CASSVASLAGGNTGELFF
CDR3 DNA: TGTGCCAGCAGCGTAGCTTCTTTAGCAGGGGGGAACACCGGGGAGCTGTTTTTT
V gene: TRBV9
J gene: TRBJ2-2
CDR3 length: 18
D gene: TRBD1
clone size: once

CDR3 protein: CASSRTSGRLTHF
CDR3 DNA: TGTGCCAGCAGCAGAACCTCCGGGAGGCTTACGCACTTC
V gene: TRBV4-2
J gene: TRBJ2-7
CDR3 length: 13
D gene: TRBD2
clone size: NA

CDR3 protein: CATSRDSALRVPGQETQYF
CDR3 DNA: TGTGCCACCAGCAGAGATTCAGCCCTCCGGGTCCCGGGGCAAGAGACCCAGTACTTC
V gene: TRBV15
J gene: TRBJ2-5
CDR3 length: 19
D gene: NA
clone size: NA

CDR3 protein: CASSQDLGSKDNSPLHF
CDR3 DNA: TGTGCCAGCAGCCAAGATCTAGGCAGCAAAGATAATTCACCCCTCCACTTT
V gene: TRBV4-2
J gene: TRBJ1-6
CDR3 length: 17
D gene: NA
clone size: NA

CDR3 protein: CASRPTGTSEKLFF
CDR3 DNA: TGTGCCAGCAGGCCGACAGGGACCAGTGAAAAACTGTTTTTT
V gene: TRBV2
J gene: TRBJ1-4
CDR3 length: 14
D gene: TRBD1
clone size: NA

CDR3 protein: CAARGSYEQYF
CDR3 DNA: TGTGCCGCCCGGGGGTCCTACGAGCAGTACTTC
V gene: TRBV30
J gene: TRBJ2-7
CDR3 length: 11
D gene: NA
clone size: NA

CDR3 protein: CASSHTVGSTGGYGELFF
CDR3 DNA: TGCGCCAGCAGCCATACTGTCGGGTCGACAGGGGGATACGGGGAGCTGTTTTTT
V gene: TRBV4-1
J gene: TRBJ2-2
CDR3 length: 18
D gene: TRBD1
clone size: NA

CDR3 protein: CASSEQGHGNSPLHF
CDR3 DNA: TGTGCCAGCAGCGAACAGGGGCATGGTAATTCACCCCTCCACTTT
V gene: TRBV9
J gene: TRBJ1-6
CDR3 length: 15
D gene: TRBD1
clone size: NA

CDR3 protein: CASSPSPQGRSVLQPQHF
CDR3 DNA: TGCGCCAGCAGCCCGAGTCCCCAGGGTAGGTCGGTTCTTCAGCCCCAGCATTTT
V gene: TRBV5-1
J gene: TRBJ1-5
CDR3 length: 18
D gene: NA
clone size: NA

CDR3 protein: CASSLDSRGYTF
CDR3 DNA: TGCGCCAGCAGCTTAGACTCTAGGGGCTACACCTTC
V gene: TRBV5-1
J gene: TRBJ1-2
CDR3 length: 12
D gene: NA
clone size: few

CDR3 protein: CASSLVGGPFYEQYF
CDR3 DNA: TGTGCCAGCAGCTTGGTTGGGGGCCCATTCTACGAGCAGTACTTC
V gene: TRBV5-6
J gene: TRBJ2-7
CDR3 length: 15
D gene: NA
clone size: NA

CDR3 protein: CASSLGGATEAFF
CDR3 DNA: TGTGCCAGCAGCTTGGGGGGGGCCACTGAAGCTTTCTTT
V gene: TRBV7-2
J gene: TRBJ1-1
CDR3 length: 13
D gene: NA
clone size: NA

CDR3 protein: CASSRKGNGYTF
CDR3 DNA: TGTGCCAGCAGTAGAAAGGGGAATGGCTACACCTTC
V gene: TRBV28
J gene: TRBJ1-2
CDR3 length: 12
D gene: NA
clone size: NA

CDR3 protein: CSVNYLGAEQETQYF
CDR3 DNA: TGCAGCGTTAACTACCTGGGAGCCGAACAAGAGACCCAGTACTTC
V gene: TRBV29-1
J gene: TRBJ2-5
CDR3 length: 15
D gene: NA
clone size: NA

CDR3 protein: CASSDPQGSPLHF
CDR3 DNA: TGTGCCAGCAGTGATCCACAGGGTTCTCCCCTCCACTTT
V gene: TRBV25-1
J gene: TRBJ1-6
CDR3 length: 13
D gene: NA
clone size: NA

CDR3 protein: CASSLDSFQGLGETQYF
CDR3 DNA: TGTGCCAGCAGCTTAGATTCTTTTCAGGGTCTGGGAGAGACCCAGTACTTC
V gene: TRBV11-2
J gene: TRBJ2-5
CDR3 length: 17
D gene: NA
clone size: NA

CDR3 protein: CASSSRLALRADTQYF
CDR3 DNA: TGTGCCAGCAGTTCTCGACTAGCCCTTAGGGCAGATACGCAGTATTTT
V gene: TRBV9
J gene: TRBJ2-3
CDR3 length: 16
D gene: TRBD2
clone size: NA

CDR3 protein: CASSIGTPNEQFF
CDR3 DNA: TGTGCCAGTAGTATAGGGACTCCGAATGAGCAGTTCTTC
V gene: TRBV19
J gene: TRBJ2-1
CDR3 length: 13
D gene: NA
clone size: NA

CDR3 protein: CASSLDPPGSTYNEQFF
CDR3 DNA: TGTGCCAGCAGCTTAGACCCCCCGGGGTCGACCTACAATGAGCAGTTCTTC
V gene: TRBV7-2
J gene: TRBJ2-1
CDR3 length: 17
D gene: NA
clone size: NA

CDR3 protein: CASRPRPDRGYGYTF
CDR3 DNA: TGTGCCAGCAGACCCCGCCCTGACAGGGGGTACGGCTACACCTTC
V gene: TRBV6-5
J gene: TRBJ1-2
CDR3 length: 15
D gene: TRBD1
clone size: NA

CDR3 protein: CASSQEGGRGYTF
CDR3 DNA: TGCGCCAGCAGCCAAGAGGGAGGTCGAGGCTACACCTTC
V gene: TRBV4-1
J gene: TRBJ1-2
CDR3 length: 13
D gene: NA
clone size: once

CDR3 protein: CASSYKGTPFGSGYTF
CDR3 DNA: TGTGCCAGCAGTTATAAGGGGACCCCGTTCGGGAGTGGCTACACCTTC
V gene: TRBV6-5
J gene: TRBJ1-2
CDR3 length: 16
D gene: NA
clone size: NA